This T cell receptor beta chain was recovered during a study of T cells after yellow fever vaccination. Points from the study as a whole: The CD4 and CD8 compartments had a small share of their clonotypes in common. Highly abundant clonotypes carried over from the bulk population could end up in FACS-sorted repertoires as contaminants. The study re-detected most primary-vaccination clones after the booster (96% CD4, almost 90% CD8).

A 5'RACE template-switching step, the method used to make TCR cDNA, added a universal primer site and UMIs. TCRdb itself ran the 5' RACE reads through MiXCR, one entry per CDR3 protein. The data hold under 55,000 distinct CDR3 sequences, with approximately 6.3% observed a single time. Trimming left V 3 bases short and J 3 bases short, with 12 bases between. The length of the CDR3 is 13 residues. The germline CDR1 and CDR2 sequences are DFQATT and SNEGSKA (reference sequence). This clonotype was counted ten times or more. The sequencing used CD8+ T cells not binding an NS4B(214-222) dextramer, sorted from PBMCs, collected 45 days after the yellow fever booster vaccination. This receptor was taken from a man aged 30-40 years who received the YFV17D yellow fever vaccine. The chain uses TRBV20-1 and TRBJ2-7; perhaps TRBD2 as D (6 bases). The CDR3: CSARFRGGYEQYF. CDR3 coding DNA: TGCAGTGCTAGGTTTAGGGGAGGCTACGAGCAGTACTTC.